Listed here are 25 T cell receptor beta chains from one sample, sequenced in a study of blood T cell repertoires in COVID-19. TCRdb's table, derived via immunoSEQ multiplex PCR, lists solely in-frame clones and lacks some. The data show 300,000 to 450,000 clones, with 75% to 90% seen just once and approximately 3.6% held by the top ten. Sequenced sample: peripheral blood. These receptors all stem from a woman in her late teens or twenties with acute or convalescent COVID-19.

V is TRBV6-6 and J is TRBJ1-4; no clear D. With 2 bases removed from V and 7 bases from J, the gap between germline ends came to 14 bases. The CDR3 runs to 15 residues. CDR1 is MNHNY, CDR2 SVGAGI, per germline (reference sequence). This CDR3 reads CASSYPEEIGEKLFF. The CDR3 DNA sequence: TGTGCCAGCAGTTACCCCGAGGAGATAGGTGAAAAACTGTTTTTT.

This chain links TRBV25-1 with TRBJ1-5, with TRBD1 as a possible D gene (6 bases). The V gene's germline CDR1 is MGHDK and CDR2 SYGVNS. V lost 6 bases, J lost 7 bases, and 16 bases lay in between. The CDR3 is made up of 14 amino acids. The CDR3 bases are TGTGCCAGCAGGCCGACCTCAGGGGTACAGCCCCAGCATTTT. Translation: CASRPTSGVQPQHF.

The V call is TRBV7-2, the J call TRBJ1-2; D not certain. Trimming removed 5 bases at V and 0 bases at J, with 7 bases between. The CDR3 covers 13 residues. The V gene's germline CDR1 is SGHTA and CDR2 FQGNSA. This chain's CDR3 is CASSITTNYGYTF. CDR3 DNA: TGTGCCAGCAGCATCACAACTAACTATGGCTACACCTTC.

The rearrangement links TRBV3-1 (or the pseudogene TRBV3-2) to TRBJ2-1, with 9 bases fitting TRBD1. V shed 6 bases, J shed 3 bases, and the junction held 3 bases outside the gene matches. The CDR3 is 14 amino acids. The germline V gene has CDR1 LGHDT and CDR2 YNNKEL (reference sequence). The DNA for the CDR3 is TGTGCCAGCAGGGGACAGGGAATCTACAATGAGCAGTTCTTC. Translated, it gives CASRGQGIYNEQFF.

This chain connects TRBV19 to TRBJ1-5; 7 nucleotides line up with TRBD1. Looked up from germline, CDR1 is LNHDA and CDR2 is SQIVND (reference sequence). V gave up 4 bases and J gave up 6 bases; unmatched junction bases: 18. The CDR3 covers 18 residues. CDR3 loop: CASSTGVANRGGGQPQHF. The CDR3 DNA is TGTGCCAGTAGTACCGGAGTAGCGAACAGGGGTGGCGGTCAGCCCCAGCATTTT.

The chain joins TRBV7-2 to TRBJ1-5, with D tentatively TRBD1 (6 bases). The CDR3 spans 14 residues. Germline lookup yields CDR1 SGHTA and CDR2 FQGNSA. The V gene lost 3 bases and the J gene lost 7 bases, with 13 bases spanning the gap. CDR3 protein: CASSLTTGRQPQHF. The CDR3, as DNA: TGTGCCAGCAGCTTGACTACAGGGCGGCAGCCCCAGCATTTT.

The chain has TRBV30 and TRBJ1-2; D remains ambiguous. Trimming stripped 2 bases from V and 8 bases from J, with 12 bases between. The CDR3 runs 12 residues. Germline loops: CDR1 GTSNPN, CDR2 SVGIG (reference sequence). This CDR3 is CAWSPPDWGYTF. The DNA for the CDR3 is TGTGCCTGGAGTCCTCCAGATTGGGGCTACACCTTC.

The chain has TRBV27 and TRBJ2-1; 7 nucleotides match TRBD1. The CDR3 runs 13 residues. Germline V gene data show CDR1 as MNHEY and CDR2 as SMNVEV (reference sequence). V lost 4 bases, J lost 6 bases, and 3 bases stayed unmatched. CDR3 coding DNA: TGTGCCAGCAGTTCCACAGGGGCCAATGAGCAGTTCTTC. This translates into CASSSTGANEQFF.

The V call is TRBV28, the J call TRBJ2-2, with a tentative D call TRBD2 (7 bases). Trimming pared 5 bases from V and 4 bases from J, leaving 14 bases between. The CDR3 consists of 15 residues. Germline CDR1 and CDR2: MDHEN and SYDVKM. The CDR3 coding sequence is TGTGCCAGCAGTCACGGGGGGCCCGGCACCGGGGAGCTGTTTTTT. Protein sequence: CASSHGGPGTGELFF.

The V gene is TRBV7-3, the J gene TRBJ1-2; D remains unclear. Per the germline V gene, CDR1 is SGHTA and CDR2 is FQGTGA. The CDR3 loop spans 11 amino acids. V was pared by 2 bases and J by 8 bases, with 6 bases between. CDR3 DNA: TGTGCCAGCAGCTTAGGGAGAGGCTACACCTTC. It translates to CASSLGRGYTF.

The chain is built from TRBV5-1 and TRBJ1-5, with D maybe TRBD1 (5 bases). The CDR3 totals 13 residues. Germline loops: CDR1 SGHRS, CDR2 YFSETQ. V was cut by 0 bases and J by 14 bases, with 15 bases left in between. CDR3 coding DNA: TGCGCCAGCAGCTTGGGGGCTGGGGGGATGGAGCATTTT. Residues: CASSLGAGGMEHF.

The chain recombines TRBV28 with TRBJ1-3; D call uncertain. CDR1 MDHEN and CDR2 SYDVKM come from the germline V gene. The CDR3 covers 15 residues. Trimming removed 2 bases at V and 2 bases at J, with 10 bases between. CDR3 sequence reads: CASSLRTIAGNTIYF. The CDR3 coding sequence is TGTGCCAGCAGTTTAAGAACGATAGCTGGAAACACCATATATTTT.

This chain uses TRBV18 with TRBJ1-1; the D gene is possibly TRBD1 (6 bases). Trimming removed 3 bases from V and 0 bases from J, with 11 bases in between. The germline gives CDR1 KGHSH, CDR2 LQKENI. The CDR3 totals 15 residues. In nucleotides, the CDR3 is TGTGCCAGCTCACCTCGGACAGAGTTGAACACTGAAGCTTTCTTT. Translated: CASSPRTELNTEAFF.

This clone appeared a single time. V gene TRBV28 combines with J gene TRBJ2-2; 7 bases align to TRBD2. From germline, CDR1 is MDHEN and CDR2 SYDVKM. V shed 6 bases and J 2 bases; nucleotides not matched to a gene: 6. The CDR3 has 15 residues. The CDR3 reads CASRTQRGNTGELFF. The DNA for the CDR3 is TGTGCCAGCAGGACCCAGCGGGGCAACACCGGGGAGCTGTTTTTT.

The chain carries TRBV27 and TRBJ1-5; 8 nucleotides agree with TRBD1. The germline V gene encodes CDR1 MNHEY and CDR2 SMNVEV (reference sequence). V shed 3 bases and J 0 bases; nucleotides not matched to a gene: 16. The CDR3 length is 20 residues. Here the CDR3 DNA reads TGTGCCAGCAGTTTGACTCCTCCGGGACAGGCCCCCTATAGCAATCAGCCCCAGCATTTT. Residues: CASSLTPPGQAPYSNQPQHF.

This chain uses TRBV5-1 with TRBJ2-7, with unresolved D. The V end was cut by 2 bases, the J end by 2 bases, with 14 bases between. The CDR3 has 15 amino acids. CDR1 SGHRS and CDR2 YFSETQ come from the germline V gene. CDR3 amino acids: CASSFISDSPYEQYF. In nucleotides, the CDR3 is TGCGCCAGCAGCTTCATCAGTGACTCACCCTACGAGCAGTACTTC.

This rearrangement joins TRBV28 to TRBJ1-2, with TRBD1 as a possible D gene (6 bases). Germline-derived CDR1 and CDR2 are MDHEN and SYDVKM. The germline V and J ends were trimmed by 5 bases and 6 bases, with 10 bases remaining between them. The CDR3 runs to 12 residues. The chain's CDR3 is CASSTNRDGYTF. The CDR3 bases are TGTGCCAGCAGTACGAACAGGGATGGCTACACCTTC.

V is TRBV5-5 and J is TRBJ1-2, with 11 bases matching TRBD1. The V gene's germline CDR1 is SGHKS and CDR2 YYEKEE (reference sequence). The CDR3 has 15 amino acids. V lost 4 bases to trimming and J lost 11 bases; unmatched junction nucleotides: 13. Here the CDR3 reads CASSVGGQGEILYTF. DNA for the CDR3: TGTGCCAGCAGCGTCGGGGGACAGGGGGAGATTTTATACACCTTC.

The V and J genes are TRBV28 and TRBJ1-4; D is possibly TRBD1 (6 bases). The V gene lost 8 bases and the J gene lost 2 bases, with 6 bases spanning the gap. The CDR3 totals 12 residues. The germline CDR1 and CDR2 sequences are MDHEN and SYDVKM. As DNA, the CDR3 is TGTGCCAGCCAGGGGACTAATGAAAAACTGTTTTTT. Encoded protein: CASQGTNEKLFF.

This chain connects TRBV7-9 to TRBJ2-7, with 8 bases aligning to TRBD1. The CDR3 is 14 residues long. CDR1 and CDR2 (germline): SEHNR, FQNEAQ (reference sequence). The V and J ends lost 6 bases and 5 bases, in that order; junction bases with no gene match: 9. CDR3 bases: TGTGCCAGCAGTTCACCGGCAGGGGGCAACGAGCAGTACTTC. It is translated as CASSSPAGGNEQYF.

This clone showed up just once. The rearrangement links TRBV27 to TRBJ2-7, with a tentative D call TRBD1 (6 bases). CDR3 size: 15 residues. Germline-derived CDR1 and CDR2 are MNHEY and SMNVEV (reference sequence). V lost 7 bases and J 0 bases, leaving 16 bases between the germline ends. The CDR3 loop reads CASTHSQGYSYEQYF. In DNA form, the CDR3 reads TGTGCCAGCACCCACTCACAGGGTTACTCCTACGAGCAGTACTTC.

The chain combines TRBV2 with TRBJ1-4, with D maybe TRBD1 (5 bases). The CDR3 is made up of 15 amino acids. Trimming shortened V by 6 bases and J by 0 bases, and 11 bases separated the two germline ends. The V gene's germline CDR1 is SNHLY and CDR2 FYNNEI. The CDR3 spells CASRNGGATNEKLFF. CDR3 sequence (DNA): TGTGCCAGCAGGAACGGGGGAGCAACTAATGAAAAACTGTTTTTT. Variable domain in full (rest from reference TRBV2 and TRBJ1-4): EPEVTQTPSHQVTQMGQEVILRCVPISNHLYFYWYRQILGQKVEFLVSFYNNEISEKSEIFDDQFSVERPDGSNFTLKIRSTKLEDSAMYFCASRNGGATNEKLFFGSGTQLSVL.

This chain connects TRBV28 to TRBJ1-5; 7 bases fit TRBD1. Germline CDR1 is MDHEN and CDR2 is SYDVKM. This CDR3 is 14 amino acids long. Trimming at V came to 5 bases and at J to 7 bases, leaving 8 bases not matched to a gene. The CDR3 region is CASSPRTGAQPQHF. The DNA of the CDR3 is TGTGCCAGCAGTCCACGGACAGGAGCCCAGCCCCAGCATTTT.

The V call is TRBV6-2 or TRBV6-3, the J call TRBJ2-7; D not resolved. The CDR3 is made up of 16 amino acids. V lost 6 bases and J 2 bases, leaving 20 bases between the germline ends. CDR1 and CDR2 (germline): MNHEY, SVGEGT. CDR3 sequence (DNA): TGTGCCAGCAGCCCTTCGTCCTGGCCAATCCCCTACGAGCAGTACTTC. Its translation is CASSPSSWPIPYEQYF.

This chain links TRBV19 with TRBJ2-3, with a tentative D call TRBD2 (5 bases). Germline V lookup: CDR1 LNHDA, CDR2 SQIVND (reference sequence). V dropped 0 bases and J dropped 5 bases, with 9 bases sitting between them. This CDR3 spans 14 amino acids. CDR3 residues: CASSIDREEDTQYF. The CDR3 DNA is TGTGCCAGTAGTATAGATCGGGAAGAAGATACGCAGTATTTT.